The rows below give T cell receptor beta chains drawn from one sample of a study of OX40 agonist ivuxolimab in advanced cancers. Method: immunoSEQ multiplex PCR; TCRdb's copy keeps in-frame clones and lacks some. The sample holds 85,000 to 95,000 clones; 90% to 95% are singletons and the top ten take 2% to 3%. The source was CD4+ or CD8+ T cells sorted from blood, collected in a trial of the OX40 agonist ivuxolimab. The receptors were sampled from an adult with an advanced solid tumor such as melanoma, head and neck, liver or kidney cancer. Both conserved end residues are part of each CDR3. A D gene is named only where the DNA matches it firmly. Only some rows state a clone size, as once, few, many or a class for expanded clones.

cdr3_nt,cdr3_aa,cdr3_length,j_call,clone_size,d_call,v_call
TGTGCCAGTAGTTATTCACTGGGACAGGGAGAGACCCAGTACTTC,CASSYSLGQGETQYF,15,TRBJ2-5,-,TRBD1,TRBV19
TGTGCCAGCAGTGGGACCGGACGCGCAGAGCAGTACTTC,CASSGTGRAEQYF,13,TRBJ2-7,-,-,TRBV27
TGTGCCAGCAGACAGGGTCCCTATGGCTACACCTTC,CASRQGPYGYTF,12,TRBJ1-2,-,-,TRBV6-5
TGTGCTAGCAGCTTTACAGGGAGGGAGACCCAGTACTTC,CASSFTGRETQYF,13,TRBJ2-5,-,-,TRBV7-7
TGCGCCAGCAGCCCGCGAGGTTGGAACACTGAAGCTTTCTTT,CASSPRGWNTEAFF,14,TRBJ1-1,-,-,TRBV4-1
TGTGCCAGCAGTCAAAACGGGGGGGGCCCCAGGGGCTATGGCTACACCTTC,CASSQNGGGPRGYGYTF,17,TRBJ1-2,-,-,TRBV27
TGTGCCTGGAGCCCGGGGCGTGTCGGTTCCTCTAATGAAAAACTGTTTTTT,CAWSPGRVGSSNEKLFF,17,TRBJ1-4,once,-,TRBV30
TGCGCCAGCAGCTTGGGCGCCCCGAAGGAGACCCAGTACTTC,CASSLGAPKETQYF,14,TRBJ2-5,-,-,TRBV5-1
TGTGCCAGCAGCTTCCCCGGGAGGGGAGCGACCCAGTACTTC,CASSFPGRGATQYF,14,TRBJ2-5,few,TRBD2,TRBV28
TGTGCCAGCAGCTTAACTCCGTACAATGAGCAGTTCTTC,CASSLTPYNEQFF,13,TRBJ2-1,-,-,TRBV7-9
TGTGCCAGCAGTTTATACCCCGGGAGGGGGAACACCGGGGAGCTGTTTTTT,CASSLYPGRGNTGELFF,17,TRBJ2-2,-,TRBD2,TRBV28
TGTGCCAGCAGTGGACAGGGGCCACACTACGAGCAGTACTTC,CASSGQGPHYEQYF,14,TRBJ2-7,-,TRBD1,TRBV28
TGTGCCAGCAGCGGATCCGGGACAAACTACTACGAGCAGTACTTC,CASSGSGTNYYEQYF,15,TRBJ2-7,-,-,TRBV28
TGTGCCAGCTCACCACCAGCTCCGGGACGAAGGAACACCGGGGAGCTGTTTTTT,CASSPPAPGRRNTGELFF,18,TRBJ2-2,-,-,TRBV18
TGTGCCAGCTCACCATATGCAGAGTACGAGCAGTACTTC,CASSPYAEYEQYF,13,TRBJ2-7,-,-,TRBV18
TGTGCCAGCAGCAAGAGCGGGAGCACAGATACGCAGTATTTT,CASSKSGSTDTQYF,14,TRBJ2-3,-,-,TRBV7-2
TGCGCCAGCAGCTTGGCCCAGGGGGCAGGGGCCGGGGAGCTGTTTTTT,CASSLAQGAGAGELFF,16,TRBJ2-2,-,TRBD1,TRBV5-1
TGTGCCAGCAGTGGAGCAGAGACCCAGTACTTC,CASSGAETQYF,11,TRBJ2-5,-,-,TRBV5-5
TGCGCCAGCAGCTTGCGAGGGGCCGGTAACAATGAGCAGTTCTTC,CASSLRGAGNNEQFF,15,TRBJ2-1,-,-,TRBV5-1
TGTGCCAGCAGTGAAGCGCCCTGGGGCCAGCCCCAGCATTTT,CASSEAPWGQPQHF,14,TRBJ1-5,-,-,TRBV6-1
TGTGCCAGCAGCAGGGGACAGGGTGGGGAGACCCAGTACTTC,CASSRGQGGETQYF,14,TRBJ2-5,once,TRBD1,TRBV7-2
TGTGCCAGCAGCTTAGCACAGTTAGCCTACGAGCAGTACTTC,CASSLAQLAYEQYF,14,TRBJ2-7,-,-,TRBV7-8
TGTGCTAGCAGCCCTCAACCCCAGGGTAACACCGGGGAGCTGTTTTTT,CASSPQPQGNTGELFF,16,TRBJ2-2,-,-,TRBV7-7
TGTGCCAGCAGCTTAGGGCAGGGAGGGAGTCAAGAGACCCAGTACTTC,CASSLGQGGSQETQYF,16,TRBJ2-5,-,TRBD2,TRBV7-9
TGTGCCTGCACTAAGGGACAGCCCTACAATGAGCAGTTCTTC,CACTKGQPYNEQFF,14,TRBJ2-1,-,TRBD1,TRBV30
TGCGCCAGCAGTGAGACTAGCGGGGGATCTAATGAGCAGTTCTTC,CASSETSGGSNEQFF,15,TRBJ2-1,-,TRBD2,TRBV5-1
TGTGCCAGCAGCTTAGTGGCTAGCGGGGTCAAAAACATTCAGTACTTC,CASSLVASGVKNIQYF,16,TRBJ2-4,-,TRBD2,TRBV7-2
TGTGCCAGCAGTAAGGGCGCTAGCGGTGACAATGAGCAGTTCTTC,CASSKGASGDNEQFF,15,TRBJ2-1,-,TRBD2,TRBV4-2
TGTGCCAGCAGTTACTCAGGGATTAGCAATCAGCCCCAGCATTTT,CASSYSGISNQPQHF,15,TRBJ1-5,-,-,TRBV6-6
TGTGCCAGCGGGGTGGCAGGGCTTGTGAACACTGAAGCTTTCTTT,CASGVAGLVNTEAFF,15,TRBJ1-1,-,-,TRBV28
TGCGCCAGCAGCATCTCAGGGGCCGGGGTCGGGGCCAACGTCCTGACTTTC,CASSISGAGVGANVLTF,17,TRBJ2-6,-,-,TRBV5-1
TGCAGCGTTGCCCCATTCATTGACAATGAGCAGTTCTTC,CSVAPFIDNEQFF,13,TRBJ2-1,-,-,TRBV29-1
TGTGCCAGCAGTTTGGGCGCCGGGGAACAGTACTTC,CASSLGAGEQYF,12,TRBJ2-7,few,-,TRBV28
TGTGCCAGCATTTCAGTTTACAATGAGCAGTTCTTC,CASISVYNEQFF,12,TRBJ2-1,-,-,TRBV7-8
TGTGCCAGCAGCTTAGATATCTTTACGGACTACAATGAGCAGTTCTTC,CASSLDIFTDYNEQFF,16,TRBJ2-1,-,-,TRBV11-2
TGTGCCTGGAGCGGGAGTGGGGATGAGCAGTTCTTC,CAWSGSGDEQFF,12,TRBJ2-1,-,-,TRBV30
TGTGCCAGCAGGCAAAGCACAGATACGCAGTATTTT,CASRQSTDTQYF,12,TRBJ2-3,-,-,TRBV7-2
TGTGCCAGAAGCGGCCGGGGAGACGGCTACACCTTC,CARSGRGDGYTF,12,TRBJ1-2,-,-,TRBV5-3
TGTGCCAGCAGTGCCCTCCGGAGCGCAACCGGGGAGCTGTTTTTT,CASSALRSATGELFF,15,TRBJ2-2,-,-,TRBV6-5
TGTGCCAGCGGACTAGCGGGAGGATTCAATGAGCAGTTCTTC,CASGLAGGFNEQFF,14,TRBJ2-1,-,TRBD2,TRBV7-2
TGTGCCGGTTACCTGACTATGCAGTATTTT,CAGYLTMQYF,10,TRBJ2-3,-,-,TRBV28
TGTGCCAGCTCACCACGGAGGGAACCCTACGAGCAGTACTTC,CASSPRREPYEQYF,14,TRBJ2-7,-,-,TRBV18
TGCAGCGTGGTACTACAGGGTCAGGGGACAGATACGCAGTATTTT,CSVVLQGQGTDTQYF,15,TRBJ2-3,-,-,TRBV29-1
TGTGCCAGCAGCTCGGGACAGGGACGGTATGGCTACACCTTC,CASSSGQGRYGYTF,14,TRBJ1-2,-,TRBD1,TRBV5-6
TGCGCCAGCAGCCAAGAAGTGGGACCGTATAGCAATCAGCCCCAGCATTTT,CASSQEVGPYSNQPQHF,17,TRBJ1-5,-,-,TRBV4-1
TGCGCCAGCAGCCAGGCAGGACTAGCGGGAGTGGAAGCCAAAAACATTCAGTACTTC,CASSQAGLAGVEAKNIQYF,19,TRBJ2-4,-,TRBD2,TRBV5-1
TGTGCCAGCAGCTTACTGCCCCCGGACAAGTACTCCTACAATGAGCAGTTCTTC,CASSLLPPDKYSYNEQFF,18,TRBJ2-1,-,-,TRBV11-1
TGTGCCAGCAAGCAGAGGAGGAACACTGAAGCTTTCTTT,CASKQRRNTEAFF,13,TRBJ1-1,-,-,TRBV6-6
TGTGCCAGCAGTCCTTCGGGGTCGTTCTACAATGAGCAGTTCTTC,CASSPSGSFYNEQFF,15,TRBJ2-1,-,-,TRBV6-4
TGTGCCACCAGCAGAGACGTGACAGGGGTAGGAGGCTACACCTTC,CATSRDVTGVGGYTF,15,TRBJ1-2,-,TRBD1,TRBV15
TGCGCCAGCAGCTTGGGCGGACCCGGTGGGACCGGGGAGCTGTTTTTT,CASSLGGPGGTGELFF,16,TRBJ2-2,-,-,TRBV5-1
TGTGCCAGCAGCGCCGGGGGCGGCTATGGCTACACCTTC,CASSAGGGYGYTF,13,TRBJ1-2,-,-,TRBV5-4
TGCGCCAGCAGCTTGGCGGCGAGCACAGATACGCAGTATTTT,CASSLAASTDTQYF,14,TRBJ2-3,-,-,TRBV5-1
TGCAGCGTTTACAGGGGCCCGAACACTGAAGCTTTCTTT,CSVYRGPNTEAFF,13,TRBJ1-1,-,TRBD1,TRBV29-1
TGCGCCAGCAGCCAAGACCTCCGGGACAGGGGAGAGCCCCAGCATTTT,CASSQDLRDRGEPQHF,16,TRBJ1-5,-,TRBD1,TRBV4-1
TGTGCCAGCAGTGAGGCCCGGCTCTCTGGAAACACCATATATTTT,CASSEARLSGNTIYF,15,TRBJ1-3,-,-,TRBV2
TGCGCCAGCAGCTTGATGGGGATTCAGGCTGAAGCTTTCTTT,CASSLMGIQAEAFF,14,TRBJ1-1,-,-,TRBV5-1